The 32 T cell receptor beta chains below were found in one sample sequenced in a study of blood T cell repertoires in COVID-19. Libraries were prepared by immunoSEQ multiplex PCR; TCRdb keeps only in-frame clonotypes and omits some of them. The repertoire holds about 130,000 clones, with roughly 80% as singletons. Sequenced input: peripheral blood. These receptors all stem from a woman of 80 years or more with acute or convalescent COVID-19.

The chain combines TRBV6-5 with TRBJ1-1, with 7 bases identical to TRBD1. Germline-derived CDR1 and CDR2 are MNHEY and SVGAGI. V was clipped by 7 bases and J by 7 bases; unmatched bases: 12. This CDR3 comprises 14 residues. The CDR3 loop reads CASMEGQPWSEAFF. For the CDR3, the DNA is TGTGCCAGCATGGAGGGACAGCCTTGGAGTGAAGCTTTCTTT.

This chain connects TRBV6-2 or TRBV6-3 to TRBJ1-5; D gene uncertain. V lost 4 bases and J lost 0, with 25 bases in between. The germline CDR1 and CDR2 sequences are MNHEY and SVGEGT. The CDR3 loop spans 20 amino acids. CDR3 sequence (DNA): TGTGCCAGCAGTTCCAAAAAGGACTGGAAGTTTGTCTATAGCAATCAGCCCCAGCATTTT. Its translation is CASSSKKDWKFVYSNQPQHF.

The chain carries TRBV19 and TRBJ1-5; TRBD1 is a possible D gene (5 bases). The V end was cut by 0 bases, the J end by 6 bases, with 12 bases between. The CDR3 runs to 15 residues. CDR1 is LNHDA and CDR2 is SQIVND in the germline V gene (reference sequence). The CDR3 coding sequence is TGTGCCAGTAGTATAGATCCAGGGTTCGGTCAGCCCCAGCATTTT. Translating gives CASSIDPGFGQPQHF.

This chain links TRBV6-2 or TRBV6-3 with TRBJ2-7; D gene unclear. This CDR3 has 11 amino acids. CDR1 is MNHEY and CDR2 is SVGEGT in the germline V gene. Deletions cut 5 bases from V and 3 bases from J, with 5 bases between. CDR3 DNA sequence: TGTGCCAGCAGTCAGCGCTACGAGCAGTACTTC. It encodes CASSQRYEQYF.

This clone was recorded only once. V gene TRBV5-6 combines with J gene TRBJ1-2, with 9 bases matching TRBD1. Trimming took 0 bases from V and 7 from J; bases not matched to a gene: 10. The CDR3 has 16 residues. Germline V gives CDR1 SGHDT, CDR2 YYEEEE. The CDR3 coding sequence is TGTGCCAGCAGCTTGGCCCGCTCGGACAGGGGCAGTGGCTACACCTTC. Translation: CASSLARSDRGSGYTF.

The V gene is TRBV2, the J gene TRBJ1-4; 7 nucleotides align to TRBD1. The CDR3 consists of 14 residues. In germline, CDR1 is SNHLY, CDR2 FYNNEI. Trimming cost V 7 bases and J 5 bases; bases outside gene matches: 7. CDR3 amino acids: CASIRDSKNEKLFF. The CDR3, as DNA: TGTGCCAGCATCCGGGACAGCAAAAATGAAAAACTGTTTTTT.

This rearrangement joins TRBV7-6 to TRBJ2-1, with TRBD2 as a possible D gene (5 bases). The V and J ends lost 4 bases and 4 bases respectively, with 17 bases between them. The CDR3 spans 16 residues. Germline V gene lookup returns CDR1 SGHVS and CDR2 FNYEAQ. CDR3 protein: CASSSSGRPFYNEQFF. For the CDR3, the DNA is TGTGCCAGCAGCTCGTCGGGAAGACCATTTTACAATGAGCAGTTCTTC.

The chain recombines TRBV3-1 (or the pseudogene TRBV3-2) with TRBJ1-2, with 9 bases matching TRBD1. The junction had 2 bases not matched to a gene; V was cut back by 4 bases and J by 8 bases. From germline, CDR1 is LGHDT and CDR2 YNNKEL (reference sequence). The CDR3 loop spans 12 amino acids. The CDR3 sequence is CASSLGQGGYTF. The CDR3 DNA reads as TGTGCCAGCAGCCTCGGACAGGGGGGCTACACCTTC.

The chain employs TRBV3-1 (or the pseudogene TRBV3-2) and TRBJ2-4, with 9 bases fitting TRBD1. The length of the CDR3 is 17 residues. CDR1 is LGHDT, CDR2 YNNKEL, per germline (reference sequence). With V trimmed by 6 bases and J by 0 bases, 9 bases remained unmatched. CDR3 in DNA: TGTGCCAGCAGTCGGACAGGGGATTTTCTAGCCAAAAACATTCAGTACTTC. As protein: CASSRTGDFLAKNIQYF.

The rearrangement links TRBV4-2 to TRBJ1-3, with D uncertain. V was clipped by 0 bases and J by 11 bases, with 11 bases between them. Germline V gene lookup returns CDR1 LGHNA and CDR2 YNFKEQ. This CDR3 has 13 residues. For the CDR3, the DNA is TGTGCCAGCAGCCAAGAGCGTCTGTTGGCCATATATTTT. It translates to CASSQERLLAIYF.

This chain links TRBV6-5 with TRBJ2-7, with unresolved D. This CDR3 comprises 13 residues. CDR1 and CDR2 (germline): MNHEY, SVGAGI. Trimming took off 5 bases at V and 1 base at J, with 9 bases between the two ends. CDR3 sequence: CASSPGGSYEQYF. CDR3 DNA sequence: TGTGCCAGCAGTCCGGGTGGTTCCTACGAGCAGTACTTC.

This rearrangement joins TRBV7-2 to TRBJ1-5; 8 bases are shared with TRBD1. From germline, CDR1 is SGHTA and CDR2 FQGNSA. The length of the CDR3 is 14 residues. J lost 6 bases, V lost 5 bases, and 6 bases had no gene match. CDR3: CASSLDRGSQPQHF. CDR3 coding DNA: TGTGCCAGCAGCCTTGACAGGGGTTCTCAGCCCCAGCATTTT.

The chain uses TRBV18 and TRBJ2-7; 8 bases align to TRBD1. V lost 3 bases, J lost 3 bases, and 4 bases stayed unmatched. Per germline, CDR1 KGHSH and CDR2 LQKENI. The CDR3 runs to 14 residues. This chain's CDR3 is CASSPGQAFYEQYF. CDR3 bases: TGTGCCAGCTCACCGGGACAGGCTTTCTACGAGCAGTACTTC. The full variable domain, with the rest looked up from reference TRBV18 and TRBJ2-7, is NAGVMQNPRHLVRRRGQEARLRCSPMKGHSHVYWYRQLPEEGLKFMVYLQKENIIDESGMPKERFSAEFPKEGPSILRIQQVVRGDSAAYFCASSPGQAFYEQYFGPGTRLTVT.

The V gene is TRBV3-1 (or the pseudogene TRBV3-2), the J gene TRBJ2-7; 8 bases line up with TRBD2. After removal of 0 bases from V and 0 bases from J, the junction contained 1 base not matched to a gene. Germline V gene data show CDR1 as LGHDT and CDR2 as YNNKEL (reference sequence). This CDR3 has 15 residues. The CDR3 region is CASSQEAGASYEQYF. The CDR3 DNA reads as TGTGCCAGCAGCCAAGAAGCGGGGGCCTCCTACGAGCAGTACTTC.

The V gene is TRBV2, the J gene TRBJ1-1; 8 bases match TRBD1. V trimming: 7 bases; J trimming: 6 bases; junction bases outside the gene matches: 10. The CDR3 spans 14 residues. From germline, CDR1 is SNHLY and CDR2 FYNNEI. Written as DNA, the CDR3 is TGTGCCAGCAAGAACAGGGGGAGTAGGGCTGAAGCTTTCTTT. This codes for CASKNRGSRAEAFF.

In the case of this clone: The CDR3 end shows no conserved phenylalanine or tryptophan, and so a read error is likely. The chain recombines TRBV5-1 with TRBJ1-2; 9 bases agree with TRBD1. Unmatched junction bases numbered 5, after V lost 0 bases and J lost 8 bases. The length of the CDR3 is 14 residues. Germline V gene data show CDR1 as SGHRS and CDR2 as YFSETQ. The CDR3 protein is CASSLEGTGYGYTL. The DNA of the CDR3 is TGCGCCAGCAGCTTGGAAGGGACAGGGTACGGCTACACCCTC.

The genes are TRBV7-2 and TRBJ1-4; TRBD1 matches 8 bases. The CDR3 runs 14 residues. V lost 4 bases to trimming and J lost 6 bases; unmatched junction nucleotides: 4. Germline assignment: CDR1 SGHTA and CDR2 FQGNSA. CDR3 region: CASSSQGADEKLFF. The CDR3 bases are TGTGCCAGCAGCTCCCAGGGGGCCGATGAAAAACTGTTTTTT.

V usage is TRBV7-3 and J usage is TRBJ1-1; D is possibly TRBD1 (5 bases). Germline assignment: CDR1 SGHTA and CDR2 FQGTGA. V dropped 2 bases and J dropped 7 bases, with 20 bases sitting between them. The CDR3 is 16 residues long. CDR3 in DNA: TGTGCCAGCAGCTTATCCGGCGGGGGAAGCAGCTTTGAAGCTTTCTTT. Residues: CASSLSGGGSSFEAFF.

This sequence joins TRBV7-9 and TRBJ1-2; maybe TRBD1 (6 bases). Germline CDR1 reads SEHNR; CDR2 reads FQNEAQ (reference sequence). V lost 5 bases and J lost 4, with 17 bases in between. The length of the CDR3 is 15 residues. DNA of the CDR3: TGTGCCAGCAGCCGAACAGGGCCCCAGGGCTATGGCTACACCTTC. This encodes CASSRTGPQGYGYTF.

The V gene is TRBV15, the J gene TRBJ1-1, with D uncertain. CDR3 length: 15 residues. Germline CDR1 is LNHNV and CDR2 is YYDKDF (reference sequence). Trimming shortened V by 0 bases and J by 4 bases, and 12 bases separated the two germline ends. CDR3 region: CATSRDMGAFTEAFF. The CDR3 DNA reads TGTGCCACCAGCAGAGATATGGGCGCATTCACTGAAGCTTTCTTT. Full variable domain (remainder filled in from reference TRBV15 and TRBJ1-1): DAMVIQNPRYQVTQFGKPVTLSCSQTLNHNVMYWYQQKSSQAPKLLFHYYDKDFNNEADTPDNFQSRRPNTSFCFLDIRSPGLGDTAMYLCATSRDMGAFTEAFFGQGTRLTVV.

This clone was detected a few times. The chain employs TRBV5-8 and TRBJ1-5, with D perhaps matching TRBD1 (6 bases). CDR1 is SGHTS and CDR2 is YDEGEE in the germline V gene. The CDR3 sequence is 16 residues long. Deletions cut 4 bases from V and 6 bases from J, with 20 bases between. This chain's CDR3 is CASSPMTGSRGQPQHF. Written as DNA, the CDR3 is TGTGCCAGCAGCCCCATGACAGGTAGCAGGGGTCAGCCCCAGCATTTT.

The V gene is TRBV3-1 (or the pseudogene TRBV3-2), the J gene TRBJ1-1; 7 bases are a match to TRBD1. This CDR3 comprises 16 residues. Germline V gene lookup returns CDR1 LGHDT and CDR2 YNNKEL (reference sequence). The J segment lost 7 bases and the V segment lost 3 bases, leaving 14 bases of the junction unmatched. CDR3 DNA sequence: TGTGCCAGCAGCCAGGACGACAGGGCAGGGTTTGGTGAAGCTTTCTTT. Residues: CASSQDDRAGFGEAFF.

The chain uses TRBV9 and TRBJ1-1, with D uncertain. Germline-derived CDR1 and CDR2 are SGDLS and YYNGEE. The CDR3 contains 13 residues. V lost 3 bases and J lost 0, with 6 bases in between. In nucleotides, the CDR3 is TGTGCCAGCAGCGCCTTAATGAACACTGAAGCTTTCTTT. Protein product: CASSALMNTEAFF.

The chain is built from TRBV20-1 and TRBJ1-2; D not resolved. Trimming removed 3 bases at V and 8 bases at J, with 13 bases between. The CDR3 has 12 residues. CDR1 and CDR2 (germline): DFQATT, SNEGSKA (reference sequence). CDR3 bases: TGCAGTGCTAGTGGCCGGGCGGGGGGCTACACCTTC. As protein: CSASGRAGGYTF.

The chain uses TRBV4-1 and TRBJ2-5; tentatively, D is TRBD1 (5 bases). This CDR3 region has 14 residues. Germline loops: CDR1 MGHRA, CDR2 YSYEKL. The ends were cut back, 5 bases at V and 5 bases at J, with 15 bases in the middle. CDR3 region: CASSSEGVPETQYF. Here the CDR3 DNA reads TGCGCCAGCAGCTCGGAAGGGGTACCCGAGACCCAGTACTTC.

This rearrangement joins TRBV5-8 to TRBJ1-1; 9 bases agree with TRBD1. The CDR3 runs to 14 residues. Germline loops: CDR1 SGHTS, CDR2 YDEGEE. With V trimmed by 2 bases and J by 6 bases, 5 bases remained unmatched. The CDR3 DNA follows: TGTGCCAGCAGCTTAGGGACAGGGACCGCTGAAGCTTTCTTT. Its translation: CASSLGTGTAEAFF.

The V call is TRBV5-1, the J call TRBJ2-7; no reliable D call. This CDR3 is built from 15 residues. Germline CDR1 SGHRS, CDR2 YFSETQ. Trimming stripped 0 bases from V and 0 bases from J, with 10 bases between. The CDR3 DNA reads TGCGCCAGCAGCTTGGCCCCCACCGGCTCCTACGAGCAGTACTTC. Its translation is CASSLAPTGSYEQYF. Based on the CDR3 plus reference TRBV5-1 and TRBJ2-7, the full variable domain is KAGVTQTPRYLIKTRGQQVTLSCSPISGHRSVSWYQQTPGQGLQFLFEYFSETQRNKGNFPGRFSGRQFSNSRSEMNVSTLELGDSALYLCASSLAPTGSYEQYFGPGTRLTVT.

The V gene is TRBV5-4, the J gene TRBJ2-3; 8 nucleotides line up with TRBD1. This CDR3 spans 14 amino acids. V shed 4 bases and J 1 base; nucleotides not matched to a gene: 2. Germline V gives CDR1 SGHNT, CDR2 YYREEE (reference sequence). CDR3 sequence reads: CASSLRGRTDTQYF. The CDR3 DNA is TGTGCCAGCAGCCTCAGGGGGCGCACAGATACGCAGTATTTT.

The V and J genes are TRBV4-1 and TRBJ1-1, with 9 bases fitting TRBD1. The junction had 8 bases not matched to a gene; V was cut back by 2 bases and J by 4 bases. The germline gives CDR1 MGHRA, CDR2 YSYEKL. This CDR3 is built from 16 residues. CDR3: CASSQFMDRGTTEAFF. In DNA, the CDR3 is TGCGCCAGCAGCCAATTTATGGACAGGGGTACCACTGAAGCTTTCTTT.

The chain links TRBV19 to TRBJ1-1; no reliable D call. V lost 5 bases to trimming and J lost 4 bases, with 14 bases between them. This CDR3 has 14 residues. Germline loops: CDR1 LNHDA, CDR2 SQIVND (reference sequence). CDR3 sequence: CASSPQMIGTEAFF. In DNA form, the CDR3 reads TGTGCCAGTAGTCCACAGATGATAGGCACTGAAGCTTTCTTT.

V is TRBV4-1 and J is TRBJ1-6; D is perhaps TRBD1 (6 bases). Germline CDR1 reads MGHRA; CDR2 reads YSYEKL. This CDR3 is 16 amino acids long. Trimming stripped 0 bases from V and 10 bases from J, with 16 bases between. This chain's CDR3 is CASSQDGRGWDSPLHF. The CDR3 region has the DNA TGCGCCAGCAGCCAAGATGGCAGGGGATGGGACTCACCCCTCCACTTT.

The chain couples TRBV18 to TRBJ2-3, with 13 bases matching TRBD2. There are 15 residues in the CDR3. J was trimmed by 5 bases and V by 6 bases; bases with no gene match: 5. Germline CDR1 and CDR2: KGHSH and LQKENI. CDR3 nucleotide sequence: TGTGCCAGCTCCCGCACTAGCGGGGGGGGAGATACGCAGTATTTT. Amino acid sequence: CASSRTSGGGDTQYF.